This is a list of T cell receptor beta chains from one sample in a study of T cell repertoires in cytomegalovirus infection. TCRdb re-called the reads with MiXCR, one entry per CDR3 protein. The table has roughly 300,000 distinct CDR3 sequences, over 7.5% seen once. The sequencing input was PBMCs. These receptors were taken from a human donor in good health (CMV status not recorded). Some clones in this sample may be carry-over from other donors' samples. Both conserved end residues are part of each CDR3. D genes are given only for firm matches. Not every row has a clone size; where given, it reads once, few, many or a size class.

D gene: TRBD1
V gene: TRBV4-2
J gene: TRBJ1-2
clone size: many
CDR3 DNA: TGTGCCAGCAGCCAACCGGGGACAGGGAATGGCTACACCTTC
CDR3 protein: CASSQPGTGNGYTF

D gene: TRBD1
V gene: TRBV28
J gene: TRBJ1-3
clone size: many
CDR3 DNA: TGTGCCAGCAGCCCGGACAGGGGGCGCTTGTCAGGAAACACCATATATTTT
CDR3 protein: CASSPDRGRLSGNTIYF

D gene: TRBD2
V gene: TRBV7-2
J gene: TRBJ2-5
clone size: many
CDR3 DNA: TGTGCCAGCAGCCCTATTTGGGGGACTAAGATAGAGACCCAGTACTTC
CDR3 protein: CASSPIWGTKIETQYF

D gene: .
V gene: TRBV6-1
J gene: TRBJ1-1
clone size: .
CDR3 DNA: TGTGCCAGCACTGGACAAGGGCTGTACACTGAAGCTTTCTTT
CDR3 protein: CASTGQGLYTEAFF

D gene: TRBD1
V gene: TRBV12-3/TRBV12-4
J gene: TRBJ2-7
clone size: many
CDR3 DNA: TGTGCCAGCAGTCGAACCGGGACAGGGGGTCGGGAGCAGTACTTC
CDR3 protein: CASSRTGTGGREQYF

D gene: TRBD2
V gene: TRBV11-2
J gene: TRBJ2-7
clone size: .
CDR3 DNA: TGTGCCAGCAGAACCGGGACTAGTCACTACGAGCAGTACTTC
CDR3 protein: CASRTGTSHYEQYF

D gene: .
V gene: TRBV12-3/TRBV12-4
J gene: TRBJ2-7
clone size: .
CDR3 DNA: TGTGCCAGCAGTTTAGCGCTGGGGGCCTACGAGCAGTACTTC
CDR3 protein: CASSLALGAYEQYF

D gene: .
V gene: TRBV5-8
J gene: TRBJ2-7
clone size: .
CDR3 DNA: TGTGCCAGCAACCCGTTGACCGAGCAGTACTTC
CDR3 protein: CASNPLTEQYF

D gene: TRBD1
V gene: TRBV6-2/TRBV6-3
J gene: TRBJ2-2
clone size: many
CDR3 DNA: TGTGCCAGCAGTGGCCACCGGACAGGAACGAACACCGGGGAGCTGTTTTTT
CDR3 protein: CASSGHRTGTNTGELFF

D gene: .
V gene: TRBV20-1
J gene: TRBJ1-1
clone size: few
CDR3 DNA: TGCAGTGCGAAAGTCGGGGGAGGGGCTTTCTTT
CDR3 protein: CSAKVGGGAFF

D gene: .
V gene: TRBV13
J gene: TRBJ1-1
clone size: .
CDR3 DNA: TGTGCCAGCAGCCGGAAAAGTATGGGGCTCGACACTGAAGCTTTCTTT
CDR3 protein: CASSRKSMGLDTEAFF

D gene: .
V gene: TRBV4-2
J gene: TRBJ2-6
clone size: .
CDR3 DNA: TGTGCCAGCAGCCAAGATGGGAACTGGCCTGGGGCCAACGTCCTGACTTTC
CDR3 protein: CASSQDGNWPGANVLTF

D gene: TRBD1
V gene: TRBV7-3
J gene: TRBJ2-2
clone size: few
CDR3 DNA: TGTGCCAGCAGCCCTCAGGGGGTGGCCACCGGGGAGCTGTTTTTT
CDR3 protein: CASSPQGVATGELFF

D gene: TRBD2
V gene: TRBV5-5
J gene: TRBJ2-2
clone size: few
CDR3 DNA: TGTGCCAGCAGCTTTGTGAGCGGGGCTGCCGGGGAGCTGTTTTTT
CDR3 protein: CASSFVSGAAGELFF

D gene: TRBD1
V gene: TRBV6-2/TRBV6-3
J gene: TRBJ2-3
clone size: many
CDR3 DNA: TGTGCCACCCGCCGGGACAGGGGCGGTAGGGGTGAGCCAAATACGCAGTATTTT
CDR3 protein: CATRRDRGGRGEPNTQYF

D gene: TRBD2
V gene: TRBV7-2
J gene: TRBJ2-1
clone size: many
CDR3 DNA: TGTGCCAGCATCCGGTCGCGGGAGAGGAATGAGCAGTTCTTC
CDR3 protein: CASIRSRERNEQFF

D gene: .
V gene: TRBV4-1
J gene: TRBJ2-3
clone size: few
CDR3 DNA: TGCGCCAGCAGCCAATGGTCGAGGGGCACAGATACGCAGTATTTT
CDR3 protein: CASSQWSRGTDTQYF

D gene: TRBD2
V gene: TRBV7-6
J gene: TRBJ2-1
clone size: .
CDR3 DNA: TGTGCCAGCAGCTCACGACCGGGGGTGGGCGGGGGGGCAGACAATGAGCAGTTCTTC
CDR3 protein: CASSSRPGVGGGADNEQFF

D gene: .
V gene: TRBV4-3
J gene: TRBJ2-7
clone size: .
CDR3 DNA: TGCGCCAGCAGCCAAGATTTAGGACTATACTACGAGCAGTACTTC
CDR3 protein: CASSQDLGLYYEQYF

D gene: TRBD2
V gene: TRBV7-2
J gene: TRBJ2-3
clone size: few
CDR3 DNA: TGTGCCAGCAGCTTACAAGCGGGAGGCTCCACAGATACGCAGTATTTT
CDR3 protein: CASSLQAGGSTDTQYF

D gene: TRBD2
V gene: TRBV19
J gene: TRBJ2-1
clone size: few
CDR3 DNA: TGTGCCAGTAGTATAGGGGGGGGAGCCTACAATGAGCAGTTCTTC
CDR3 protein: CASSIGGGAYNEQFF

D gene: .
V gene: TRBV28
J gene: TRBJ2-7
clone size: many
CDR3 DNA: TGTGCCAGCAGACAAAATTACGAGCAGTACTTC
CDR3 protein: CASRQNYEQYF

D gene: .
V gene: TRBV24-1
J gene: TRBJ2-5
clone size: .
CDR3 DNA: TGTGCCACCAGTGAGGGCGGCTTGCCAGAGACCCAGTACTTC
CDR3 protein: CATSEGGLPETQYF

D gene: .
V gene: TRBV7-2
J gene: TRBJ2-6
clone size: many
CDR3 DNA: TGTGCCAGCAGCTTTCGAGTCGGGAGATTGGCCAACGTCCTGACTTTC
CDR3 protein: CASSFRVGRLANVLTF

D gene: .
V gene: TRBV12-3/TRBV12-4
J gene: TRBJ2-1
clone size: few
CDR3 DNA: TGTGCCAGCAGTTCCCCGGGCCATGAGCAGTTCTTC
CDR3 protein: CASSSPGHEQFF

D gene: .
V gene: TRBV2
J gene: TRBJ2-3
clone size: .
CDR3 DNA: TGTGCCAGCAGTGAAAGGTTGGGAGATACGCAGTATTTT
CDR3 protein: CASSERLGDTQYF

D gene: .
V gene: TRBV18
J gene: TRBJ2-1
clone size: many
CDR3 DNA: TGTGCCAGCTCACCTTCGCAGGGGGGCAATGAGCAGTTCTTC
CDR3 protein: CASSPSQGGNEQFF

D gene: .
V gene: TRBV12-3/TRBV12-4
J gene: TRBJ1-4
clone size: few
CDR3 DNA: TGTGCCAGCAGTCTCAGACAGGACTTTGCAACTAATGAAAAACTGTTTTTT
CDR3 protein: CASSLRQDFATNEKLFF

D gene: .
V gene: TRBV27
J gene: TRBJ1-5
clone size: many
CDR3 DNA: TGTGCCAGCAGTTTATACGCAGGGGATAGGAATCAGCCCCAGCATTTT
CDR3 protein: CASSLYAGDRNQPQHF

D gene: .
V gene: TRBV7-2
J gene: TRBJ2-7
clone size: few
CDR3 DNA: TGTGCCAGCAGCTTGGGCATGACCCACCGCTCCTACGAGCAGTACTTC
CDR3 protein: CASSLGMTHRSYEQYF